A selection of T cell receptor beta chains follows, all from one sample in a study of T-cell memory formation after mild COVID-19. Each CDR3 protein gets one entry after TCRdb re-called the 5' RACE reads with MiXCR. The sample holds 500,000 to 600,000 distinct CDR3 sequences, about 20% seen once. Sequenced: PBMCs or a T cell subset sorted from them (not recorded which). Receptor source: an adult woman who had mild COVID-19 (a few samples of this study predate the infection). Cell type and time point are not known. Both conserved end residues are part of each CDR3. The D gene is left open where the match is weak. Clone size is shown for a subset of rows, as once, few, many or a class of expanded clone.

D: NA
V: TRBV11-3
J: TRBJ2-1
size: once
DNA: TGTGCCAGCAGCCCCCCTCCGACTTACAATGAGCAGTTCTTC
CDR3: CASSPPPTYNEQFF

D: TRBD1
V: TRBV12-3/TRBV12-4
J: TRBJ1-1
size: NA
DNA: TGTGCCAGCAGCCGACCGGGACAGACTGAAGCTTTCTTT
CDR3: CASSRPGQTEAFF

D: TRBD1
V: TRBV24-1
J: TRBJ2-3
size: NA
DNA: TGTGCCACCAGCCTAACCGGGACAGGGATATCGGATACGCAGTATTTT
CDR3: CATSLTGTGISDTQYF

D: TRBD1
V: TRBV7-9
J: TRBJ1-1
size: few
DNA: TGTGCCAGCAGCTCCAACCGGGACAGGGGACTTAACGCTGAAGCTTTCTTT
CDR3: CASSSNRDRGLNAEAFF

D: NA
V: TRBV5-5
J: TRBJ1-1
size: NA
DNA: TGTGCCAGCACCCCGCGGGAGGGGACTGAAGCTTTCTTT
CDR3: CASTPREGTEAFF

D: TRBD1
V: TRBV13
J: TRBJ2-4
size: few
DNA: TGTGCCAGCAGCTTAGGGACAGGGAGTATCATTCAGTACTTC
CDR3: CASSLGTGSIIQYF

D: NA
V: TRBV20-1
J: TRBJ1-4
size: few
DNA: TGCAGTGCTAGAGATTCCCGACCACCCTGGGCTAATGAAAAACTGTTTTTT
CDR3: CSARDSRPPWANEKLFF

D: NA
V: TRBV6-5
J: TRBJ1-1
size: few
DNA: TGTGCCAGCAGTTACTCGAGTAGAGGGAGAGGTGCGGCTTTCTTT
CDR3: CASSYSSRGRGAAFF

D: NA
V: TRBV10-3
J: TRBJ2-7
size: few
DNA: TGTGCCATCAGTGAGTCAGCGGAATCCTACGAGCAGTACTTC
CDR3: CAISESAESYEQYF

D: NA
V: TRBV6-1
J: TRBJ2-7
size: few
DNA: TGTGCCAGCAGTGAAAAGATCCGGGACGCATTCATCTACGAGCAGTACTTC
CDR3: CASSEKIRDAFIYEQYF

D: NA
V: TRBV30
J: TRBJ2-2
size: NA
DNA: TGTGCCTGGAGTACCGCGAGGAACACCGGGGAGCTGTTTTTT
CDR3: CAWSTARNTGELFF

D: NA
V: TRBV24-1
J: TRBJ2-5
size: NA
DNA: TGTGCCACCAGTGCGGGGGGCGAAGAAGAGACCCAGTACTTC
CDR3: CATSAGGEEETQYF

D: NA
V: TRBV2
J: TRBJ2-3
size: few
DNA: TGTGCCAGCAGTGGGGACCGAGCCACAGATACGCAGTATTTT
CDR3: CASSGDRATDTQYF

D: NA
V: TRBV20-1
J: TRBJ2-1
size: few
DNA: TGCAGTGCTAGGGAGTGGGAAACGGGAGCGGGCAATGAGCAGTTCTTC
CDR3: CSAREWETGAGNEQFF

D: TRBD2
V: TRBV5-1
J: TRBJ2-2
size: NA
DNA: TGCGCCAGCAGCATGAAGCGGGACTTCACGAACACCGGGGAGCTGTTTTTT
CDR3: CASSMKRDFTNTGELFF

D: NA
V: TRBV29-1
J: TRBJ2-2
size: few
DNA: TGCAGCGTTGTACAGCTTCAAGGCGGGGAGCTGTTTTTT
CDR3: CSVVQLQGGELFF

D: NA
V: TRBV3-1
J: TRBJ1-2
size: NA
DNA: TGTGCCAGCAGCTCCCTACCTGCTGGCTACACCTTC
CDR3: CASSSLPAGYTF

D: TRBD1
V: TRBV25-1
J: TRBJ1-4
size: few
DNA: TGTGCCAGCAGTGCCACAGGGGGCATTGGGAATGAAAAACTGTTTTTT
CDR3: CASSATGGIGNEKLFF

D: NA
V: TRBV29-1
J: TRBJ2-3
size: many
DNA: TGCAGCGTTAGCAGGGGAGTCACAGATACGCAGTATTTT
CDR3: CSVSRGVTDTQYF

D: TRBD1
V: TRBV10-3
J: TRBJ2-1
size: NA
DNA: TGTGCCATCAGGGACAGGAGTTACAATGAGCAGTTCTTC
CDR3: CAIRDRSYNEQFF

D: NA
V: TRBV5-6
J: TRBJ2-2
size: few
DNA: TGTGCCAGCAGCTTGGGGTCCTCCTCATGGGAGCTGTTTTTT
CDR3: CASSLGSSSWELFF

D: NA
V: TRBV12-3/TRBV12-4
J: TRBJ2-7
size: NA
DNA: TGTGCCAGCAGTTATACAGGGTTCCGGTACGAGCAGTACTTC
CDR3: CASSYTGFRYEQYF

D: NA
V: TRBV13
J: TRBJ2-4
size: few
DNA: TGTGCCAGCAGCCCCAGTAGCGGCAGGCACGGGAACATTCAGTACTTC
CDR3: CASSPSSGRHGNIQYF

D: NA
V: TRBV4-2
J: TRBJ2-1
size: NA
DNA: TGTGCCAGCAGCCAAGAACAGGCCCCCTACAATGAGCAGTTCTTC
CDR3: CASSQEQAPYNEQFF

D: NA
V: TRBV5-1
J: TRBJ1-1
size: NA
DNA: TGCGCCAGCAGCTTCGGAGGGGAGGACACTGAAGCTTTCTTT
CDR3: CASSFGGEDTEAFF

D: NA
V: TRBV29-1
J: TRBJ2-7
size: few
DNA: TGCAGCGTTGAAGTGGCGGGTTACTACGAGCAGTACTTC
CDR3: CSVEVAGYYEQYF

D: NA
V: TRBV2
J: TRBJ2-2
size: NA
DNA: TGTGCCAGCAGTGGCCTCACCGGGGAGCTGTTTTTT
CDR3: CASSGLTGELFF

D: NA
V: TRBV29-1
J: TRBJ2-7
size: NA
DNA: TGCAGCGTTGACGGAGGGGCCTACGAGCAGTACTTC
CDR3: CSVDGGAYEQYF

D: TRBD2
V: TRBV7-3
J: TRBJ2-3
size: few
DNA: TGTGCCAGCAGCTTAACCGGACTAGCGGGAGTTGGGGATACGCAGTATTTT
CDR3: CASSLTGLAGVGDTQYF

D: TRBD1
V: TRBV7-3
J: TRBJ2-3
size: NA
DNA: TGTGCCAGCAGCTCGGGACAGGGGGCCTTACATACGCAGTATTTT
CDR3: CASSSGQGALHTQYF